This is a list of T cell receptor beta chains from one sample in a study of lymphopenia after photon versus proton radiotherapy. Some clones are missing from TCRdb's copy, which holds only in-frame ones; the method was immunoSEQ multiplex PCR. The table records fewer than 25,000 clones, around 90% of them present only once. This specimen was peripheral blood, taken from a patient treated with proton-based radiotherapy. All receptors derive from a woman between 65 and 79 years old with pancreatic cancer. Some clones in this sample may be carry-over from other donors' samples. Both conserved end residues are part of each CDR3.

j_gene: TRBJ2-1; v_gene: TRBV5-8; CDR3aa: CASRTRDRGISSNEQFF
j_gene: TRBJ2-5; v_gene: TRBV5-6; CDR3aa: CASSWTGETQYF
j_gene: TRBJ1-2; v_gene: TRBV10-3; CDR3aa: CAISESTVTNYGYTF
j_gene: TRBJ2-1; v_gene: TRBV28; CDR3aa: CASNDGGRTYNEQFF
j_gene: TRBJ1-5; v_gene: TRBV10-1; CDR3aa: CASSENSNQPQHF
j_gene: TRBJ2-7; v_gene: TRBV5-1; CDR3aa: CASSYRTGEGEQYF
j_gene: TRBJ1-1; v_gene: TRBV20-1; CDR3aa: CSAQEESEAFF
j_gene: TRBJ2-3; v_gene: TRBV6-1; CDR3aa: CASSEGLAGLALSTDTQYF
j_gene: TRBJ2-6; v_gene: TRBV19; CDR3aa: CASSPRDRQLNVLTF
j_gene: TRBJ2-1; v_gene: TRBV27; CDR3aa: CASSLRVLAGSYNEQFF
j_gene: TRBJ2-7; v_gene: TRBV5-1; CDR3aa: CASSLERGSRDEQYF
j_gene: TRBJ1-1; v_gene: TRBV27; CDR3aa: CASSYRGMNTEAFF
j_gene: TRBJ1-4; v_gene: TRBV30; CDR3aa: CAWSVLLGEKLFF
j_gene: TRBJ2-1; v_gene: TRBV2; CDR3aa: CASSWDLGYNEQFF
j_gene: TRBJ1-1; v_gene: TRBV15; CDR3aa: CATSRDQGDTEAFF
j_gene: TRBJ2-4; v_gene: TRBV27; CDR3aa: CASSSDKGDIQYF
j_gene: TRBJ2-4; v_gene: TRBV5-4; CDR3aa: CASSLAGDHDIQYF
j_gene: TRBJ2-7; v_gene: TRBV7-2; CDR3aa: CASSQRQGNEQYF
j_gene: TRBJ2-7; v_gene: TRBV6-6; CDR3aa: CASSWGQGSYEQYF
j_gene: TRBJ2-5; v_gene: TRBV30; CDR3aa: CASLWDTPGETQYF
j_gene: TRBJ2-5; v_gene: TRBV29-1; CDR3aa: CSVPPRTSGEGQEETQYF
j_gene: TRBJ2-7; v_gene: TRBV2; CDR3aa: CASSDQGGHRSYEQYF
j_gene: TRBJ2-5; v_gene: TRBV6-1; CDR3aa: CASRKTGEEQETQYF
j_gene: TRBJ1-5; v_gene: TRBV19; CDR3aa: CASSTTGTAYSNQPQHF
j_gene: TRBJ2-3; v_gene: TRBV19; CDR3aa: CASSNRGGTDTQYF
j_gene: TRBJ2-7; v_gene: TRBV30; CDR3aa: CAWSVTRPAYEQYF
j_gene: TRBJ2-7; v_gene: TRBV4-1; CDR3aa: CASSQGRQGRNEQYF
j_gene: TRBJ2-5; v_gene: TRBV19; CDR3aa: CASSTVLAGQETQYF
j_gene: TRBJ2-6; v_gene: TRBV19; CDR3aa: CASSIPPPFSGANVLTF
j_gene: TRBJ1-2; v_gene: TRBV18; CDR3aa: CASSPDGTGAYGYTF
j_gene: TRBJ2-1; v_gene: TRBV7-8; CDR3aa: CASRRDYGLQNEQFF
j_gene: TRBJ2-1; v_gene: TRBV6-5; CDR3aa: CASSYGTAYNEQFF
j_gene: TRBJ2-7; v_gene: TRBV21-1; CDR3aa: CAGSRRSYEQYF
j_gene: TRBJ2-7; v_gene: TRBV27; CDR3aa: CASSLTRRDSVLYEQYF
j_gene: TRBJ2-1; v_gene: TRBV5-8; CDR3aa: CASSLAVTSGYNEQFF
j_gene: TRBJ2-7; v_gene: TRBV5-4; CDR3aa: CASTERGSATEQYF
j_gene: TRBJ2-5; v_gene: TRBV6-5; CDR3aa: CASSPGLDKTQYF
j_gene: TRBJ1-2; v_gene: TRBV25-1; CDR3aa: CASSEFGGDYGYTF
j_gene: TRBJ2-7; v_gene: TRBV7-4; CDR3aa: CASSPRVEQYF
j_gene: TRBJ1-1; v_gene: TRBV30; CDR3aa: CAWSPQGANTEAFF
j_gene: TRBJ2-5; v_gene: TRBV5-6; CDR3aa: CASSLQGAEETQYF
j_gene: TRBJ1-6; v_gene: TRBV15; CDR3aa: CATSRGQGGNSPLHF
j_gene: TRBJ2-1; v_gene: TRBV18; CDR3aa: CASSPLGEVGGQFF
j_gene: TRBJ1-3; v_gene: TRBV28; CDR3aa: CASGEIPNSGNTIYF
j_gene: TRBJ2-7; v_gene: TRBV11-2; CDR3aa: CASSLTGVQYF
j_gene: TRBJ2-5; v_gene: TRBV7-9; CDR3aa: CASSFTSSGETQYF
j_gene: TRBJ1-2; v_gene: TRBV9; CDR3aa: CASSVVETGDGYTF
j_gene: TRBJ2-1; v_gene: TRBV2; CDR3aa: CASSAVLSYNEQFF
j_gene: TRBJ2-7; v_gene: TRBV2; CDR3aa: CASSDVGFWEQYF
j_gene: TRBJ2-6; v_gene: TRBV7-9; CDR3aa: CASSLDSSGANVLTF
j_gene: TRBJ1-6; v_gene: TRBV19; CDR3aa: CATKTGTYESPLHF
j_gene: TRBJ1-2; v_gene: TRBV30; CDR3aa: CAWSLGGGYTF
j_gene: TRBJ1-3; v_gene: TRBV2; CDR3aa: CASSESGFSGNTIYF
j_gene: TRBJ2-1; v_gene: TRBV2; CDR3aa: CASTIWTSGDNEQFF